The next 2 T cell receptor beta chains were all read from a single sample in a study of blood T cell repertoires in COVID-19. Clones were read by immunoSEQ multiplex PCR, and TCRdb kept only the in-frame ones, dropping some. The table includes 200,000 or so clones, 87% detected once. Material for sequencing was PBMCs or T cells enriched from blood (not recorded which). Receptors originate from a man under 40 in a cohort exposed to, infected with or recovered from COVID-19 (not recorded which).

The chain combines TRBV19 with TRBJ1-2, with TRBD1 matching 8 bases. Germline CDR1 and CDR2: LNHDA and SQIVND (reference sequence). The junction had 9 bases not matched to a gene; V was cut back by 9 bases and J by 6 bases. The CDR3 is 13 residues long. CDR3: CASRKTGVDGYTF. The CDR3 DNA follows: TGTGCCAGCCGGAAGACAGGGGTTGATGGCTACACCTTC.

This chain joins TRBV5-5 and TRBJ2-7; the D gene is possibly TRBD1 (6 bases). CDR3 length: 15 residues. CDR1 and CDR2 (germline): SGHKS, YYEKEE (reference sequence). V was pared by 2 bases and J by 2 bases, with 14 bases between. The CDR3 reads CASSFHFEGAYEQYF. The CDR3 DNA reads TGTGCCAGCAGCTTCCACTTTGAGGGGGCCTACGAGCAGTACTTC.